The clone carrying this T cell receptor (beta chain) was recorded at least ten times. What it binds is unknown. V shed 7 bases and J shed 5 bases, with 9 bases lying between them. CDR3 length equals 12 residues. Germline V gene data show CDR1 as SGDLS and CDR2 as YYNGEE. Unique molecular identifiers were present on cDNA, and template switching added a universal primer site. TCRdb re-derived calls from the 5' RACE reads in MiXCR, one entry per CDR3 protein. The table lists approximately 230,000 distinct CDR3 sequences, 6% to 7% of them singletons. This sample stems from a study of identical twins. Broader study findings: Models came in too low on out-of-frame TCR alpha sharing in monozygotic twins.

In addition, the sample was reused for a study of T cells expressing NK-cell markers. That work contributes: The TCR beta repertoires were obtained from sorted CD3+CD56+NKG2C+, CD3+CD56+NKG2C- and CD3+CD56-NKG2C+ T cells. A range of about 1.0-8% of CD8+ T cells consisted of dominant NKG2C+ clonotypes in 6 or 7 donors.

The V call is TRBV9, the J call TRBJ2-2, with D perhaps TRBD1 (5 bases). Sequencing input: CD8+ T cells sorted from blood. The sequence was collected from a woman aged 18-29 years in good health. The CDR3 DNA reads TGTGCCAGCGGGGCTGGGACCGGGGAGCTGTTTTTT. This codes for CASGAGTGELFF.